The clone carrying this T cell receptor beta chain showed up just a few times. Antigen: not known. This record comes from a study of T cells after yellow fever vaccination. Study-level results: Weaker overall, the secondary response nonetheless peaked faster (day 5 versus 15).

Generation of TCR cDNA used 5'RACE template switching (which added a universal primer site and UMIs). One entry per CDR3 protein results from TCRdb running MiXCR on the 5' RACE reads. The sample consists of about 330,000 distinct CDR3 sequences, 4.1% of them appearing once. V was trimmed by 3 bases and J by 0 bases, leaving 6 bases between them. Germline-derived CDR1 and CDR2 are KGHDR and SFDVKD. The CDR3 runs 14 residues. Sequencing was performed on PBMCs, taken 5 days after the yellow fever booster vaccination. The rearrangement joins TRBV24-1 to TRBJ2-3, with unresolved D. This sequence was found in a man between 18 and 35 years old who received the YFV17D yellow fever vaccine. CDR3 DNA sequence: TGTGCCACCAGTGATCAGCTCAGCACAGATACGCAGTATTTT. Its protein is CATSDQLSTDTQYF.